This TCR beta chain was found in a study of T cells in localized non-small cell lung cancer. Study findings and constraints: The study detected a median roughly 57 of the top 100 tumor clones in adjacent lung. Sequencing was limited to one tumor region, leaving the possibility of heterogeneity open. Peak T cell clonality was found in uninvolved adjacent lung, exceeding tumor.

The data were produced by immunoSEQ multiplex PCR, yet TCRdb's version contains in-frame clones alone and is incomplete. Here the sample spans 1,100 or so clones, about a third being singletons. This clone is labeled medium-sized. Antigen specificity is unknown. The material sequenced was lung tumor tissue, taken before any cancer treatment. This sequence originates from a male donor older than 55 with stage I squamous cell lung carcinoma.

In DNA, the CDR3 is TGTGCCAGCAGTTACTCACCGTCCAGCGGGACCGAGACCCAGTACTTC. It codes for CASSYSPSSGTETQYF. The gene calls are TRBV6-8 and TRBJ2-5, with 7 bases identical to TRBD2. The CDR3 has 16 residues. From germline, CDR1 is MNHGY and CDR2 SAAAGT. V shed 0 bases, J shed 5 bases, and the junction held 9 bases outside the gene matches.